This T cell receptor beta chain was found in a study of neurological immune-mediated disorders. Findings of the study overall: The expanded clones of different subjects shared no CDR3 amino acid sequences (suggesting private repertoires in all groups).

V was trimmed by 3 bases and J by 2 bases, leaving 13 bases between them. The CDR3 is 16 amino acids. The germline CDR1 and CDR2 sequences are SGHVS and FNYEAQ. This clonotype was recorded many times. Its target is unknown. Each CDR3 protein gets one entry after TCRdb re-called the 5' RACE reads with MiXCR. The sample holds tens of thousands of distinct CDR3 sequences, under 4.5% seen once. The chain uses TRBV7-6 and TRBJ2-2; a weak D match, TRBD2 (6 bases). The sequenced sample was PBMCs. This receptor was taken from a woman aged 45-60 years with multiple sclerosis. The CDR3 reads CASSLETGTNTGELFF. The DNA of the CDR3 is TGTGCCAGCAGCTTGGAAACCGGGACTAACACCGGGGAGCTGTTTTTT.